This T cell receptor (beta chain) is from a study of CD8 T cells in Susac syndrome. After extraction with the RNeasy kit, about 0.45 to 1 ug of the RNA was reverse transcribed using random hexamers. TCR beta CDR3 was amplified by immunoSEQ covering 54 Vbeta and 13 Jbeta. TCRdb itself ran the immunoSEQ multiplex PCR reads through MiXCR, one entry per CDR3 protein. The sample has some 77,000 distinct CDR3 sequences; under 95% are singletons. Negative isolation was used for CD8+ and CD4+ T cells and FACS enrichment for TEMRA cells. CDR3 length equals 16 residues. CDR1 and CDR2 from the germline V gene are MNHEY and SMNVEV (reference sequence). The V gene lost 0 bases and the J gene lost 4 bases, with 15 bases spanning the gap.

The rearrangement joins TRBV27 to TRBJ1-2; D unclear. Input material: CD4+ T cells from PBMCs. This receptor was identified in a human donor with Susac syndrome. CDR3 DNA sequence: TGTGCCAGCAGTTTATCCCTCCCCCGGGCCCTCTATGGCTACACCTTC. Its protein product is CASSLSLPRALYGYTF.